The rows below give T cell receptor beta chains drawn from one sample of a study of blood T cell repertoires in COVID-19. Sequenced by immunoSEQ multiplex PCR; TCRdb stores in-frame clones only, minus some. This table holds fewer than 350,000 clones, about nine tenths found once. Sequences were obtained from PBMCs or T cells enriched from blood (not recorded which). The receptor set was obtained from a man aged 55-75 years who had recovered from COVID-19. Each CDR3 is given with its conserved first and last residue. The D gene is left open where the match is weak. The listing skips clone size in some rows; elsewhere it reads once, few, many or a size class.

j_call v_call d_call clone_size cdr3_aa cdr3_nt
TRBJ2-1 TRBV5-8 TRBD2 - CASSLGLAGGNEQFF TGTGCCAGCAGCTTGGGACTAGCGGGAGGGAATGAGCAGTTCTTC
TRBJ1-4 TRBV12-3/TRBV12-4 - - CASAGQPNEKLFF TGTGCCAGCGCCGGACAGCCGAATGAAAAACTGTTTTTT
TRBJ1-5 TRBV2 TRBD1 - CASSENRDRASNQPQHF TGTGCCAGCAGCGAAAACCGGGACAGGGCGAGCAATCAGCCCCAGCATTTT
TRBJ2-1 TRBV13 - - CASSFTMDGAYNEQFF TGTGCCAGCAGCTTCACTATGGATGGGGCTTACAATGAGCAGTTCTTC
TRBJ1-2 TRBV6-5 - once CASSFDINYGYTF TGTGCCAGCAGCTTTGACATAAACTATGGCTACACCTTC
TRBJ1-2 TRBV5-6 TRBD1 - CASRRQGAQGYTF TGTGCCAGCCGGAGACAGGGGGCGCAGGGCTACACCTTC
TRBJ2-1 TRBV4-2 TRBD2 - CASRASGSWSGLNYNEQFF TGTGCCAGCAGGGCTAGCGGGAGTTGGTCCGGTCTAAACTACAATGAGCAGTTCTTC
TRBJ2-3 TRBV9 - - CASSQRLDTQYF TGTGCCAGCAGCCAGAGGCTAGATACGCAGTATTTT
TRBJ1-1 TRBV5-4 TRBD1 - CASSPPDRAGTEAFF TGTGCCAGCAGCCCGCCGGACAGGGCGGGGACTGAAGCTTTCTTT
TRBJ1-2 TRBV5-1 - - CASSLGGGDGYTF TGCGCCAGCAGCTTGGGAGGGGGAGATGGCTACACCTTC
TRBJ1-3 TRBV5-6 - - CASSVDGAFSGNTIYF TGTGCCAGCAGCGTAGATGGGGCCTTCTCTGGAAACACCATATATTTT
TRBJ2-1 TRBV19 - - CASSTGRQLSYNEQFF TGTGCCAGTAGTACCGGCAGGCAACTGAGTTACAATGAGCAGTTCTTC
TRBJ1-2 TRBV5-1 - once CASSKTGHLYGYTF TGCGCCAGCAGCAAAACGGGACACCTCTATGGCTACACCTTC
TRBJ2-7 TRBV12-3/TRBV12-4 TRBD2 - CASSPGLAGEQYF TGTGCCAGCAGTCCGGGACTAGCGGGCGAGCAGTACTTC
TRBJ2-6 TRBV28 TRBD1 - CASGQGGVGANVLTF TGTGCCAGCGGACAGGGGGGTGTAGGGGCCAACGTCCTGACTTTC
TRBJ2-4 TRBV24-1 - few CATSDPGQRNIQYF TGTGCCACCAGTGACCCTGGACAGAGAAACATTCAGTACTTC
TRBJ2-1 TRBV7-3 TRBD2 - CASSFGTSGSNEQFF TGTGCCAGCAGCTTTGGGACTAGCGGGAGTAATGAGCAGTTCTTC
TRBJ2-1 TRBV6-5 TRBD2 - CASRSSGTFYNEQFF TGTGCCAGCAGGTCTAGCGGGACCTTCTACAATGAGCAGTTCTTC
TRBJ1-5 TRBV7-2 TRBD1 once CASSTGTVNQPQHF TGTGCCAGCAGCACCGGGACAGTCAATCAGCCCCAGCATTTT
TRBJ1-2 TRBV7-8 TRBD1 once CASSYQPGQNYGYTF TGTGCCAGCAGCTATCAACCGGGACAGAACTATGGCTACACCTTC
TRBJ2-2 TRBV5-1 - - CASSGQPGAGELFF TGCGCCAGCAGCGGACAGCCCGGTGCCGGGGAGCTGTTTTTT
TRBJ2-5 TRBV5-4 - - CASSLAEPQETQYF TGTGCCAGCAGCTTGGCCGAGCCCCAAGAGACCCAGTACTTC
TRBJ2-1 TRBV24-1 TRBD2 - CATSARTSGRANEQFF TGTGCCACCAGTGCCCGGACTAGCGGGAGGGCGAATGAGCAGTTCTTC
TRBJ2-4 TRBV15 TRBD2 few CATSRDRLAGSGNIQYF TGTGCCACCAGCAGAGACCGACTAGCGGGATCCGGAAACATTCAGTACTTC
TRBJ2-4 TRBV9 - - CASGRDTENIQYF TGTGCCAGCGGCCGGGACACCGAAAACATTCAGTACTTC
TRBJ2-7 TRBV19 - - CASSIRPALHPYEQYF TGTGCCAGTAGTATTCGACCGGCACTACACCCCTACGAGCAGTACTTC
TRBJ2-7 TRBV27 TRBD1 - CASSPRQGAPYEQYF TGTGCCAGCAGTCCACGACAGGGGGCTCCCTACGAGCAGTACTTC
TRBJ1-4 TRBV5-6 - - CASSVGLGGEKLFF TGTGCCAGCAGCGTGGGGCTTGGAGGCGAAAAACTGTTTTTT
TRBJ1-1 TRBV19 - - CASSIAREAFF TGTGCCAGTAGTATTGCCAGGGAAGCTTTCTTT
TRBJ1-1 TRBV9 - - CASSALAVSEAFF TGTGCCAGCAGCGCCCTGGCCGTATCTGAAGCTTTCTTT
TRBJ1-2 TRBV5-1 - - CASSQDRSNYGYTF TGCGCCAGCAGCCAGGACAGAAGTAACTATGGCTACACCTTC
TRBJ2-7 TRBV5-4 - - CASSPQFGGGGTYEQYF TGTGCCAGCAGCCCGCAATTCGGGGGCGGGGGAACCTACGAGCAGTACTTC
TRBJ2-7 TRBV11-3 TRBD2 - CASSPGLAGGYEQYF TGTGCCAGCAGCCCGGGACTAGCGGGAGGTTACGAGCAGTACTTC
TRBJ1-5 TRBV30 - - CAWSVRGGVGNQPQHF TGTGCCTGGAGTGTACGTGGAGGGGTTGGCAATCAGCCCCAGCATTTT
TRBJ2-3 TRBV14 TRBD2 - CASSPGGGNTQYF TGTGCCAGCAGCCCGGGCGGGGGAAATACGCAGTATTTT